This T cell receptor beta chain comes out of a study of blood T cell repertoires in COVID-19. Adults between roughly 18 and 89 years of age took part from 20 to 25 US areas. Participant-given clinical history determined each cohort assignment. No more than 2 weeks before study entry, exposed participants had met a case of COVID-19. Trimming took 3 bases from V and 7 from J; bases not matched to a gene: 8. CDR3 length: 15 amino acids. Germline V CDR1 and CDR2: KGHSH, LQKENI. Per the original methods: Estimated nucleated cell counts came from reference gene primer amplification. Only in-frame clones appear in the TCRdb table, and some are missing; sequencing was by immunoSEQ multiplex PCR. V and J calls plus clone size are reproduced from that table; the DNA served to infer D and trimming. The data show 300,000 to 350,000 clones, roughly 86% seen once.

What was sequenced was PBMCs or T cells enriched from blood (not recorded which). This TCR was sampled from a woman aged 30 to 39 who had been exposed to COVID-19. The chain carries TRBV18 and TRBJ1-5; 8 nucleotides line up with TRBD1. The CDR3 nucleotides are TGTGCCAGCTCACCCGGGCAGGGGGCTTGGCAGCCCCAGCATTTT. Translated: CASSPGQGAWQPQHF.